This is a list of T cell receptor beta chains from one sample in a study of T cells in localized non-small cell lung cancer. Here immunoSEQ multiplex PCR was the method, and the copy in TCRdb shows in-frame clones only, minus some. This table has roughly 53,000 clones, approximately 80% appearing once. The starting material was peripheral blood mononuclear cells, obtained before any cancer treatment. Every receptor here comes from a man aged 35 to 69 with stage III lung adenocarcinoma. CDR3s leave out the opening cysteine and the closing phenylalanine or tryptophan.

j_gene: TRBJ2-1
v_gene: TRBV9
CDR3aa: ASSVSVSSYNEQF

j_gene: TRBJ2-1
v_gene: TRBV11-3
CDR3aa: ASRGGLYNEQF

j_gene: TRBJ2-7
v_gene: TRBV4-2
CDR3aa: ASSQGTESSYEQY

j_gene: TRBJ1-5
v_gene: TRBV6-5
CDR3aa: ASRPSTESNQPQH

j_gene: TRBJ1-2
v_gene: TRBV9
CDR3aa: ASSAEPGLGYT

j_gene: TRBJ2-1
v_gene: TRBV7-3
CDR3aa: ASSLDSGSSYNEQF

j_gene: TRBJ1-4
v_gene: TRBV2
CDR3aa: ASGSLVREKLF

j_gene: TRBJ1-5
v_gene: TRBV4-2
CDR3aa: ASSQELKASNQPQH

j_gene: TRBJ1-1
v_gene: TRBV5-1
CDR3aa: ASMGNTEAF

j_gene: TRBJ2-1
v_gene: TRBV6-6
CDR3aa: ASMDPPYNEQF

j_gene: TRBJ2-3
v_gene: TRBV5-8
CDR3aa: ASSLLDWGGTDTQY

j_gene: TRBJ2-7
v_gene: TRBV9
CDR3aa: ASSVEGGGSYEQY

j_gene: TRBJ2-3
v_gene: TRBV4-3
CDR3aa: ASSQGDDKTDTQY

j_gene: TRBJ2-3
v_gene: TRBV2
CDR3aa: ASRMDPTTDTQY

j_gene: TRBJ2-1
v_gene: TRBV4-2
CDR3aa: ASSPQVGSSYNEQF

j_gene: TRBJ2-5
v_gene: TRBV5-1
CDR3aa: ASSYSSTSGGEETQY

j_gene: TRBJ2-1
v_gene: TRBV7-9
CDR3aa: ASSLNPRRVDEQF

j_gene: TRBJ2-3
v_gene: TRBV7-3
CDR3aa: ASSPSGSTDTQY

j_gene: TRBJ1-4
v_gene: TRBV7-9
CDR3aa: ASSLVGQGVEKLF

j_gene: TRBJ1-1
v_gene: TRBV30
CDR3aa: AWKWTPNPEAF

j_gene: TRBJ2-5
v_gene: TRBV6-5
CDR3aa: ASQPGTGGVETQY

j_gene: TRBJ2-7
v_gene: TRBV5-1
CDR3aa: ASSLGTSGRYSEQY

j_gene: TRBJ2-5
v_gene: TRBV7-3
CDR3aa: ASSLGQGAPIY

j_gene: TRBJ2-7
v_gene: TRBV11-3
CDR3aa: ASSKDADSYEQY

j_gene: TRBJ1-2
v_gene: TRBV19
CDR3aa: ASSTGPSTVYGYT

j_gene: TRBJ2-1
v_gene: TRBV7-9
CDR3aa: ASSLNNEQF

j_gene: TRBJ2-3
v_gene: TRBV7-3
CDR3aa: ASSPFSGGASDTQY

j_gene: TRBJ2-2
v_gene: TRBV7-3
CDR3aa: ASSKVGTGELF

j_gene: TRBJ2-5
v_gene: TRBV5-1
CDR3aa: ASSLGQGLEETQY

j_gene: TRBJ1-2
v_gene: TRBV4-3
CDR3aa: ASSQGDRGHGYT

j_gene: TRBJ2-7
v_gene: TRBV5-4
CDR3aa: ASSLDHSYEQY

j_gene: TRBJ2-1
v_gene: TRBV9
CDR3aa: ASSRQASSYNEQF

j_gene: TRBJ1-1
v_gene: TRBV28
CDR3aa: ASSSGGQGILVAF

j_gene: TRBJ2-1
v_gene: TRBV29-1
CDR3aa: SVGRETYNEQF

j_gene: TRBJ2-7
v_gene: TRBV5-1
CDR3aa: ASSLVGEPNLEQY

j_gene: TRBJ2-5
v_gene: TRBV2
CDR3aa: ASSEALHGETQY

j_gene: TRBJ2-7
v_gene: TRBV6-6
CDR3aa: ASSYSRGSEQY

j_gene: TRBJ2-5
v_gene: TRBV30
CDR3aa: AWSPGWASMTQY

j_gene: TRBJ1-2
v_gene: TRBV19
CDR3aa: ASSFGQGWNYGYT

j_gene: TRBJ2-7
v_gene: TRBV7-2
CDR3aa: ASSPVDLYEQY

j_gene: TRBJ1-2
v_gene: TRBV7-9
CDR3aa: ASSLGNQLNYGYT

j_gene: TRBJ1-5
v_gene: TRBV4-3
CDR3aa: ASSQDSQQPQH

j_gene: TRBJ2-7
v_gene: TRBV2
CDR3aa: ASSEYRLSYEQY

j_gene: TRBJ2-6
v_gene: TRBV6-1
CDR3aa: ASVPLGGANVLT

j_gene: TRBJ2-7
v_gene: TRBV5-1
CDR3aa: ASSQPETGVEEQY

j_gene: TRBJ2-5
v_gene: TRBV7-2
CDR3aa: ASSADGETQY

j_gene: TRBJ1-2
v_gene: TRBV5-6
CDR3aa: ASSLVAGKYYGYT

j_gene: TRBJ2-7
v_gene: TRBV9
CDR3aa: ASSPGTGIYEQY

j_gene: TRBJ2-5
v_gene: TRBV5-1
CDR3aa: ASSLEGRIQETQY

j_gene: TRBJ2-5
v_gene: TRBV7-9
CDR3aa: ASSWTVDGGWETQY

j_gene: TRBJ2-7
v_gene: TRBV11-3
CDR3aa: ASSLVGTSSYEQY

j_gene: TRBJ1-3
v_gene: TRBV7-2
CDR3aa: ASSSYLSSGNTIY

j_gene: TRBJ2-1
v_gene: TRBV7-3
CDR3aa: ASSWTSQFEQF

j_gene: TRBJ2-5
v_gene: TRBV19
CDR3aa: ASSMTGQETQY

j_gene: TRBJ2-3
v_gene: TRBV7-2
CDR3aa: ASSPQGSTDTQY

j_gene: TRBJ2-3
v_gene: TRBV4-2
CDR3aa: ASSQQTSGASDTQY

j_gene: TRBJ1-5
v_gene: TRBV6-4
CDR3aa: ASSAGSRRGPIISNQPQH